The rows below give T cell receptor beta chains drawn from one sample of a study of blood T cell repertoires in COVID-19. The data were produced by immunoSEQ multiplex PCR, yet TCRdb's version contains in-frame clones alone and is incomplete. The repertoire holds about 85,000 clones, with approximately 82% as singletons. Specimen: peripheral blood. Receptors were obtained from an elderly woman with acute or convalescent COVID-19. CDR3s include the opening cysteine and the closing phenylalanine or tryptophan. A D gene is named only where the DNA matches it firmly. Rows may omit the clone size; those that give it use once, few, many or a size class.

V gene: TRBV10-2; J gene: TRBJ1-1; D gene: TRBD1; clone size: -; CDR3 protein: CASRRGQGTEAFF; CDR3 DNA: TGCGCCAGCAGAAGGGGGCAGGGCACTGAAGCTTTCTTT
V gene: TRBV6-5; J gene: TRBJ2-2; D gene: -; clone size: once; CDR3 protein: CASRPRGNTGELFF; CDR3 DNA: TGTGCCAGCAGACCGCGGGGTAACACCGGGGAGCTGTTTTTT
V gene: TRBV12-3/TRBV12-4; J gene: TRBJ2-1; D gene: -; clone size: once; CDR3 protein: CASSLQDEQFF; CDR3 DNA: TGTGCCAGCAGTTTACAGGATGAGCAGTTCTTC
V gene: TRBV7-2; J gene: TRBJ2-5; D gene: -; clone size: -; CDR3 protein: CASSLGSLRETQYF; CDR3 DNA: TGTGCCAGCAGCCTCGGGTCCTTAAGGGAGACCCAGTACTTC
V gene: TRBV2; J gene: TRBJ2-5; D gene: TRBD1; clone size: -; CDR3 protein: CAGGQGREETQYF; CDR3 DNA: TGTGCCGGGGGACAGGGTAGGGAAGAGACCCAGTACTTC
V gene: TRBV3-1/TRBV3-2; J gene: TRBJ1-2; D gene: -; clone size: -; CDR3 protein: CASSQGSRNYGYTF; CDR3 DNA: TGTGCCAGCAGCCAAGGAAGCAGGAATTATGGCTACACCTTC
V gene: TRBV11-2; J gene: TRBJ1-5; D gene: TRBD1; clone size: -; CDR3 protein: CASSPGTGAPQPQHF; CDR3 DNA: TGTGCCAGCAGCCCCGGGACAGGAGCCCCTCAGCCCCAGCATTTT
V gene: TRBV7-2; J gene: TRBJ2-1; D gene: -; clone size: -; CDR3 protein: CASSLAGGYYNEQFF; CDR3 DNA: TGTGCCAGCAGCTTAGCGGGAGGATATTACAATGAGCAGTTCTTC
V gene: TRBV27; J gene: TRBJ2-3; D gene: -; clone size: -; CDR3 protein: CASIDLSGTDTQYF; CDR3 DNA: TGTGCCAGCATCGATTTGAGCGGCACAGATACGCAGTATTTT
V gene: TRBV20-1; J gene: TRBJ2-3; D gene: -; clone size: -; CDR3 protein: CSASGGGTQYF; CDR3 DNA: TGCAGTGCTAGCGGGGGAGGTACGCAGTATTTT
V gene: TRBV29-1; J gene: TRBJ2-1; D gene: -; clone size: once; CDR3 protein: CSVEDGVSREKKFF; CDR3 DNA: TGCAGCGTTGAAGATGGAGTGAGCCGGGAGAAGAAGTTCTTC
V gene: TRBV25-1; J gene: TRBJ1-1; D gene: -; clone size: -; CDR3 protein: CASSDPGGEFTEAFF; CDR3 DNA: TGTGCCAGCAGTGACCCTGGAGGGGAGTTCACTGAAGCTTTCTTT
V gene: TRBV7-8; J gene: TRBJ2-7; D gene: -; clone size: -; CDR3 protein: CASSPRQSLLYEQYF; CDR3 DNA: TGTGCCAGCAGCCCTAGACAGTCACTCCTCTACGAGCAGTACTTC
V gene: TRBV19; J gene: TRBJ2-1; D gene: -; clone size: -; CDR3 protein: CASSNPSGVSHNEQFF; CDR3 DNA: TGTGCCAGTAGTAACCCATCGGGGGTATCCCACAATGAGCAGTTCTTC
V gene: TRBV6-6; J gene: TRBJ2-1; D gene: -; clone size: -; CDR3 protein: CASSTGYEQFF; CDR3 DNA: TGTGCCAGCAGTACGGGGTATGAGCAGTTCTTC
V gene: TRBV5-1; J gene: TRBJ2-7; D gene: TRBD2; clone size: -; CDR3 protein: CASSLTQVAGGSYEQYF; CDR3 DNA: TGCGCCAGCAGCTTGACCCAGGTCGCGGGAGGTTCCTACGAGCAGTACTTC
V gene: TRBV7-2; J gene: TRBJ1-3; D gene: -; clone size: once; CDR3 protein: CASSLLGSYGNTIYF; CDR3 DNA: TGTGCCAGCAGCTTATTGGGCAGTTACGGAAACACCATATATTTT